This TCR beta chain came from a study of T cell repertoires in cytomegalovirus infection. The overall study: Both CMV infection and a matching HLA type were indicated by public TCR beta signatures.

One entry per CDR3 protein, called by TCRdb with MiXCR from the reads. This sample has 250,000 to 300,000 distinct CDR3 sequences, with over 15% found just once. Germline CDR1 SEHNR, CDR2 FQNEAQ (reference sequence). With 5 bases removed from V and 4 bases from J, the gap between germline ends came to 17 bases. The CDR3 totals 15 residues. Sequenced material: CD8+ T cells from PBMCs. This rearrangement joins TRBV7-9 to TRBJ1-2; D call uncertain. The clonotype comes from a human donor in good health (CMV status not recorded). Some clones in this sample may be carry-over from other donors' samples. CDR3 sequence: CASSEYTSSGYGYTF. CDR3 in DNA: TGTGCCAGCAGCGAATACACGAGCTCTGGCTATGGCTACACCTTC. Using reference TRBV7-9 and TRBJ1-2 for the parts outside the CDR3, the full variable domain is DTGVSQNPRHKITKRGQNVTFRCDPISEHNRLYWYRQTLGQGPEFLTYFQNEAQLEKSRLLSDRFSAERPKGSFSTLEIQRTEQGDSAMYLCASSEYTSSGYGYTFGSGTRLTVV.